This entry lists 15 T cell receptor beta chains sequenced from one sample in a study of T cells in localized non-small cell lung cancer. Profiled with immunoSEQ multiplex PCR; TCRdb holds only in-frame clones, not every one. The sample comprises about 35,000 clones, 91% of which are singletons, and approximately 10% rests with the top ten. Here the sequenced sample was peripheral blood mononuclear cells, taken before any cancer treatment. The receptors here all came from a female donor older than 55 with stage II lung adenocarcinoma.

V usage is TRBV7-9 and J usage is TRBJ1-1; D is possibly TRBD1 (5 bases). With 5 bases removed from V and 1 base from J, the gap between germline ends came to 11 bases. Germline CDR1 SEHNR, CDR2 FQNEAQ (reference sequence). The CDR3 loop spans 14 amino acids. In DNA, the CDR3 is TGTGCCAGCAGCCTAAGGGGCCGGAACACTGAAGCTTTCTTT. Its protein is CASSLRGRNTEAFF.

The chain links TRBV10-3 to TRBJ2-7; D is uncertain. From germline, CDR1 is ENHRY and CDR2 SYGVKD. The CDR3 has 15 residues. Between the trimmed V and J ends, which lost 4 bases and 5 bases, there was a span of 18 bases. The CDR3 DNA is TGTGCCATCAGTGTAGGAGCGTCTAGGACCCACGAGCAGTACTTC. This translates into CAISVGASRTHEQYF.

This clone was observed a handful of times. The chain is built from TRBV19 and TRBJ2-5; D is uncertain. Germline V CDR1 and CDR2: LNHDA, SQIVND (reference sequence). The CDR3 runs 12 residues. V lost 1 base to trimming and J lost 4 bases, with 4 bases between them. As DNA, the CDR3 is TGTGCCAGTAGTATAGCCGGAGAGACCCAGTACTTC. Translating it yields CASSIAGETQYF. Looking up the rest from reference TRBV19 and TRBJ2-5 gives the full variable domain: DGGITQSPKYLFRKEGQNVTLSCEQNLNHDAMYWYRQDPGQGLRLIYYSQIVNDFQKGDIAEGYSVSREKKESFPLTVTSAQKNPTAFYLCASSIAGETQYFGPGTRLLVL.

The chain uses TRBV7-3 and TRBJ2-1; TRBD1 matches 9 bases. This CDR3 is 17 amino acids long. J lost 2 bases, V lost 4 bases, and 9 bases had no gene match. Germline V lookup: CDR1 SGHTA, CDR2 FQGTGA. This CDR3 reads CASSSTGTGSAYNEQFF. As DNA, the CDR3 is TGTGCCAGCAGCTCTACCGGGACAGGGTCGGCCTACAATGAGCAGTTCTTC.

The gene calls are TRBV7-7 and TRBJ2-1, with 12 bases matching TRBD2. The ends lost 6 bases at V and 0 bases at J; junction bases unmatched: 9. Germline CDR1 is SSHAT and CDR2 is FNYEAQ (reference sequence). This CDR3 is 18 amino acids long. This CDR3 is CASSPGTSGSSSYNEQFF. The CDR3 DNA reads as TGTGCCAGCAGTCCCGGGACTAGCGGGTCAAGCTCCTACAATGAGCAGTTCTTC.

The chain has TRBV5-4 and TRBJ2-6; D remains ambiguous. Germline V CDR1 and CDR2: SGHNT, YYREEE (reference sequence). This CDR3 has 16 residues. Trimming took off 3 bases at V and 7 bases at J, with 17 bases between the two ends. CDR3 sequence (DNA): TGTGCCAGCAGCTCCCGGTGGGCGATCGGAGCCAACGTCCTGACTTTC. This translates into CASSSRWAIGANVLTF. Filled out from reference TRBV5-4 and TRBJ2-6, the complete variable domain reads ETGVTQSPTHLIKTRGQQVTLRCSSQSGHNTVSWYQQALGQGPQFIFQYYREEENGRGNFPPRFSGLQFPNYSSELNVNALELDDSALYLCASSSRWAIGANVLTFGAGSRLTVL.

The rearrangement joins TRBV19 to TRBJ2-4, with TRBD1 matching 7 bases. The CDR3 sequence is 13 residues long. The V and J ends lost 5 bases and 15 bases, in that order; junction bases with no gene match: 13. The germline V gene encodes CDR1 LNHDA and CDR2 SQIVND (reference sequence). CDR3 sequence reads: CASSFRTGGIGYF. The DNA of the CDR3 is TGTGCCAGTAGTTTTAGGACAGGTGGAATAGGGTACTTC.

J is TRBJ1-2 and V is TRBV7-9, with D maybe TRBD1 (5 bases). The CDR3 loop spans 15 amino acids. The V end lost 6 bases, the J end lost 7 bases, and 21 bases lay between the germline ends. Germline V gene sequence: CDR1 SEHNR, CDR2 FQNEAQ (reference sequence). The CDR3: CASSDPPPSQGGYTF. DNA for the CDR3: TGTGCCAGCAGTGACCCACCTCCCTCCCAGGGTGGCTACACCTTC.

This sequence joins TRBV6-4 and TRBJ2-2; D might be TRBD2 (5 bases). CDR3 size: 15 residues. Deletions cut 8 bases from V and 6 bases from J, with 19 bases between. CDR1 is MRHNA and CDR2 is SNTAGT in the germline V gene. The CDR3 protein is CASSDPNKGAGELFF. The CDR3 DNA is TGTGCCAGCTCCGACCCCAACAAGGGAGCCGGGGAGCTGTTTTTT.

The V call is TRBV14, the J call TRBJ2-1; D is unclear. CDR3 length: 12 amino acids. The V end was cut by 3 bases, the J end by 4 bases, with 4 bases between. Germline V gene lookup returns CDR1 SGHDN and CDR2 FVKESK. The DNA for the CDR3 is TGTGCCAGCAGCCAGCGGTACAATGAGCAGTTCTTC. This codes for CASSQRYNEQFF.

This clone was seen just once. The chain couples TRBV18 to TRBJ2-1; 9 bases agree with TRBD2. The CDR3 is made up of 16 amino acids. Germline V lookup: CDR1 KGHSH, CDR2 LQKENI. V gave up 6 bases and J gave up 3 bases; unmatched junction bases: 9. CDR3 sequence (DNA): TGTGCCAGCTCCCCCGGGACTAGCAGGGGCTACAATGAGCAGTTCTTC. Translation: CASSPGTSRGYNEQFF.

CDR3 sequence: CASSYSPRNTEAFF. CDR3 DNA: TGTGCCAGCAGTTACTCTCCGAGAAACACTGAAGCTTTCTTT. The gene calls are TRBV6-5 and TRBJ1-1, with no clear D. This CDR3 comprises 14 residues. The germline gives CDR1 MNHEY, CDR2 SVGAGI. V lost 0 bases to trimming and J lost 2 bases, with 7 bases between them.

CDR3 sequence reads: CASSVGLAGGPHTGELFF. The DNA for the CDR3 is TGTGCCAGCAGCGTGGGGCTAGCGGGGGGGCCTCACACCGGGGAGCTGTTTTTT. The V gene is TRBV9, the J gene TRBJ2-2, with 12 bases identical to TRBD2. From germline, CDR1 is SGDLS and CDR2 YYNGEE. The CDR3 is 18 amino acids. V shed 2 bases, J shed 3 bases, and the junction held 8 bases outside the gene matches. Full variable domain (outside the CDR3, taken from reference TRBV9 and TRBJ2-2): DSGVTQTPKHLITATGQRVTLRCSPRSGDLSVYWYQQSLDQGLQFLIQYYNGEERAKGNILERFSAQQFPDLHSELNLSSLELGDSALYFCASSVGLAGGPHTGELFFGEGSRLTVL.

The chain recombines TRBV29-1 with TRBJ1-1, with 8 bases aligning to TRBD1. Germline CDR1 reads SQVTM; CDR2 reads ANQGSEA. The length of the CDR3 is 12 residues. J was trimmed by 6 bases and V by 3 bases; bases with no gene match: 3. The CDR3 loop reads CSVEGDRPEAFF. In nucleotides, the CDR3 is TGCAGCGTTGAGGGGGACAGGCCTGAAGCTTTCTTT.

The chain has TRBV10-1 and TRBJ1-1; TRBD1 matches at 9 bases. V dropped 3 bases and J dropped 1; count of bases not matched to a gene: 3. This CDR3 has 15 amino acids. From germline, CDR1 is WNHNN and CDR2 SYGVQD (reference sequence). As DNA, the CDR3 is TGCGCCAGCAGTGATGGGACAGGGCGGAACACTGAAGCTTTCTTT. This translates into CASSDGTGRNTEAFF.